In its sample, the clone carrying this T cell receptor (beta chain) was seen once. Antigen: not known. This specimen belongs to a study of shared clonotypes between healthy human individuals. General study points: Naive subsets, compared against memory subsets, generally had larger estimated richness values. Blood alone was sampled, and tissue repertoires likely differ.

The repertoire was sequenced with immunoSEQ multiplex PCR; TCRdb's copy has only in-frame clones and lacks some. The top ten hold approximately 0.36% of the sample, which has about 2.4 million clones, approximately 94% seen once. CDR1 MNHEY and CDR2 SMNVEV come from the germline V gene (reference sequence). This CDR3 has 13 residues. Between the trimmed V and J ends, which lost 6 bases and 3 bases, there was a span of 11 bases. There were only Caucasian adults among the donors, and all lived in Nashville, Tennessee. Source material: naive CD4+ T cells from PBMCs. Subset noted: CD45RA+ positively selected. The chain recombines TRBV27 with TRBJ1-2; D perhaps matches TRBD1 (6 bases). This sequence originates from a man between 18 and 35 years old in good health. Some clones in this sample may be carry-over from other donors' samples. The CDR3 DNA reads as TGTGCCAGCAGGGACAGTTACTACTATGGCTACACCTTC. Protein: CASRDSYYYGYTF.